This T cell receptor (beta chain) derives from a study of cytomegalovirus exposure and HLA in healthy donors. Repertoires were generated with immunoSEQ multiplex PCR, while TCRdb's copy carries only in-frame clones and drops some. The sample includes about 330,000 clones, 75% to 90% seen only once; the top ten take about 0.8%. Trimming took 1 base from V and 7 from J, leaving 11 bases between them. Germline values: CDR1 SGHTA, CDR2 FQGTGA. The CDR3 extends over 14 amino acids. Specimen: PBMCs. The chain uses TRBV7-3 and TRBJ2-1; possibly TRBD2 for D (6 bases). This clonotype was sampled from a woman aged 18-29 years in good health and CMV-seronegative. CDR3 nucleotides: TGTGCCAGCAGCTTAAATAGCGGTGGTAATGAGCAGTTCTTC. This codes for CASSLNSGGNEQFF.